Listed below are T cell receptor beta chains from one sample, sequenced in a study of blood T cell repertoires in COVID-19. The repertoire was sequenced with immunoSEQ multiplex PCR; TCRdb's copy has only in-frame clones and lacks some. The sample lists fewer than 55,000 clones, around 81% seen once, with about a fifth in the top ten. Sequencing was carried out using peripheral blood. The receptor set was obtained from a woman of 80 years or more with COVID-19, enrolled during active disease. Each CDR3 is given with its conserved first and last residue. The order of the fields is V gene, J gene, D gene, CDR3 protein, CDR3 DNA. A D gene is named only where the DNA matches it firmly.

v_call: TRBV13
j_call: TRBJ1-4
d_call: TRBD1
cdr3_aa: CASRPDRAHEKLFF
cdr3_nt: TGTGCCAGCAGACCTGACAGGGCGCATGAAAAACTGTTTTTT

v_call: TRBV9
j_call: TRBJ1-3
d_call: .
cdr3_aa: CASSEERTVGNTIYF
cdr3_nt: TGTGCCAGCAGCGAGGAACGGACAGTCGGAAACACCATATATTTT

v_call: TRBV5-4
j_call: TRBJ1-2
d_call: .
cdr3_aa: CASSEEVGYGYTF
cdr3_nt: TGTGCCAGCAGCGAGGAGGTCGGCTATGGCTACACCTTC

v_call: TRBV19
j_call: TRBJ2-4
d_call: TRBD1
cdr3_aa: CASSFPPGQGDLLGIQYF
cdr3_nt: TGTGCCAGTAGTTTCCCCCCGGGACAGGGTGATTTACTCGGTATTCAGTACTTC

v_call: TRBV29-1
j_call: TRBJ2-7
d_call: TRBD2
cdr3_aa: CSVEVTSGVRYF
cdr3_nt: TGCAGCGTTGAGGTGACTAGCGGGGTGCGGTACTTC

v_call: TRBV7-2
j_call: TRBJ2-5
d_call: TRBD2
cdr3_aa: CASNRGGGWQETQYF
cdr3_nt: TGTGCCAGCAACCGGGGGGGCGGGTGGCAAGAGACCCAGTACTTC

v_call: TRBV5-1
j_call: TRBJ2-2
d_call: TRBD2
cdr3_aa: CASAPGLAGGHTGELFF
cdr3_nt: TGCGCCAGCGCTCCGGGACTAGCGGGAGGCCACACCGGGGAGCTGTTTTTT

v_call: TRBV12-3/TRBV12-4
j_call: TRBJ2-7
d_call: .
cdr3_aa: CASQTGKTYEQYF
cdr3_nt: TGTGCCAGCCAGACGGGAAAAACCTACGAGCAGTACTTC

v_call: TRBV28
j_call: TRBJ1-3
d_call: .
cdr3_aa: CASSTGRGNTIYF
cdr3_nt: TGTGCCAGCTCTACAGGGCGTGGAAACACCATATATTTT

v_call: TRBV2
j_call: TRBJ2-2
d_call: TRBD2
cdr3_aa: CASTHRGGQGYTGELFF
cdr3_nt: TGTGCCAGCACCCACCGGGGGGGTCAGGGTTACACCGGGGAGCTGTTTTTT

v_call: TRBV18
j_call: TRBJ1-4
d_call: .
cdr3_aa: CASSPDRATNEKLFF
cdr3_nt: TGTGCCAGCTCACCCGACAGAGCAACTAATGAAAAACTGTTTTTT

v_call: TRBV19
j_call: TRBJ1-1
d_call: .
cdr3_aa: CASSIGKGGTEAFF
cdr3_nt: TGTGCCAGTAGTATAGGGAAGGGGGGGACTGAAGCTTTCTTT

v_call: TRBV18
j_call: TRBJ1-5
d_call: .
cdr3_aa: CASSRRQDNQPQHF
cdr3_nt: TGTGCCAGCTCACGAAGACAGGACAATCAGCCCCAGCATTTT

v_call: TRBV3-1/TRBV3-2
j_call: TRBJ1-5
d_call: TRBD1
cdr3_aa: CASSPGTVRNQPQHF
cdr3_nt: TGTGCCAGCAGCCCAGGGACAGTGAGAAATCAGCCCCAGCATTTT